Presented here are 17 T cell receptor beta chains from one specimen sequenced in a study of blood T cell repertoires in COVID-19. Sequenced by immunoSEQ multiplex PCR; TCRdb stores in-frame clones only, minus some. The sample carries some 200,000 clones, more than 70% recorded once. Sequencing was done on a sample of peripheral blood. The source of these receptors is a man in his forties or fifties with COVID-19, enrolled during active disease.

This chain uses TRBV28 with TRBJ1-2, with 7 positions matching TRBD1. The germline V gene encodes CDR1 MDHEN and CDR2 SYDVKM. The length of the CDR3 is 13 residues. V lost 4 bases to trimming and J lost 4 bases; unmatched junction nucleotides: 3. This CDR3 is CASSWGQFYGYTF. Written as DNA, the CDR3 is TGTGCCAGCAGTTGGGGACAGTTCTATGGCTACACCTTC.

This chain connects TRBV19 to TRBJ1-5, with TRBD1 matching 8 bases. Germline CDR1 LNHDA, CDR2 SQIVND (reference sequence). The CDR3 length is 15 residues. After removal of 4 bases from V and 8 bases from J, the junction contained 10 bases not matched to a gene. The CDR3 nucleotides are TGTGCCAGTAGTACTGGACAGGGTGGACCTAAGCCCCAGCATTTT. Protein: CASSTGQGGPKPQHF.

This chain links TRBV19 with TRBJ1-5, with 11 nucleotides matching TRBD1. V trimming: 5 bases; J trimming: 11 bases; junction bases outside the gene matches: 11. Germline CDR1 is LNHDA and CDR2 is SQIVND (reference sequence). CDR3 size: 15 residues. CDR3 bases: TGTGCCAGTAGTTCCCTTGGGACAGGGGGAGAGACCCAGCATTTT. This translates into CASSSLGTGGETQHF.

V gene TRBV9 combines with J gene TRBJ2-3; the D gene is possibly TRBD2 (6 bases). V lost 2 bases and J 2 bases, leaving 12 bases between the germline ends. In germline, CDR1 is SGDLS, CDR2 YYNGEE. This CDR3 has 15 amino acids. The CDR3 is CASSVLASTTDTQYF. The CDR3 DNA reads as TGTGCCAGCAGCGTTCTAGCGTCTACCACAGATACGCAGTATTTT.

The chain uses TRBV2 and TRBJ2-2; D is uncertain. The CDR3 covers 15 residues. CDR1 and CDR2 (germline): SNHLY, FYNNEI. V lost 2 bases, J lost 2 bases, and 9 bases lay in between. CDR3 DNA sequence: TGTGCCAGCAGTGAACAAAGACAAAACACCGGGGAGCTGTTTTTT. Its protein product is CASSEQRQNTGELFF. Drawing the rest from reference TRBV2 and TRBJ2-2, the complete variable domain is EPEVTQTPSHQVTQMGQEVILRCVPISNHLYFYWYRQILGQKVEFLVSFYNNEISEKSEIFDDQFSVERPDGSNFTLKIRSTKLEDSAMYFCASSEQRQNTGELFFGEGSRLTVL.

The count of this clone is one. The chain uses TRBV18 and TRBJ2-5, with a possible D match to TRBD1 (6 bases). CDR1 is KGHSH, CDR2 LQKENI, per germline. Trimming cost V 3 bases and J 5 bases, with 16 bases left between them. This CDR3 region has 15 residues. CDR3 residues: CASSPGAAGRETQYF. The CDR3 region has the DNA TGTGCCAGCTCACCGGGGGCGGCAGGGCGTGAGACCCAGTACTTC.

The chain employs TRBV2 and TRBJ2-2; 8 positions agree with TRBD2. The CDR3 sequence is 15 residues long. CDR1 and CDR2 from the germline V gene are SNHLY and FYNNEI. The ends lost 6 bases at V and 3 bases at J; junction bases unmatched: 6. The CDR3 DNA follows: TGTGCCAGCAGCACCGGGACTAGGGACACCGGGGAGCTGTTTTTT. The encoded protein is CASSTGTRDTGELFF.

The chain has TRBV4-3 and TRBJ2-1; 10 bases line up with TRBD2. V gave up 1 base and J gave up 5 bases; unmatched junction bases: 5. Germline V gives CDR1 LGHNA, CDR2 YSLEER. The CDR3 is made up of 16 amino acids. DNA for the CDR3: TGCGCCAGCAGCCAAGGTCCTAGCGGGGGTGACAATGAGCAGTTCTTC. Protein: CASSQGPSGGDNEQFF.

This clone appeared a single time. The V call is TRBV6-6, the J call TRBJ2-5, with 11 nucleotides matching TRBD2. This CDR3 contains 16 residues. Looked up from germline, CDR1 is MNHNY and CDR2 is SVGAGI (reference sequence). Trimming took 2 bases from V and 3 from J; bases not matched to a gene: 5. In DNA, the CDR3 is TGTGCCAGCAGTTACCCACTAGCGGGAGAGGAAGAGACCCAGTACTTC. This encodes CASSYPLAGEEETQYF.

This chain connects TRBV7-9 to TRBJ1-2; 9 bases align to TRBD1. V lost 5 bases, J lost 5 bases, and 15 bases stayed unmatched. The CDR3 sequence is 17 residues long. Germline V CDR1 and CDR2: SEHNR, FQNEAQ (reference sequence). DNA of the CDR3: TGTGCCAGCAGCGTAACTTTCGGGGACAGGGAGGTATATGGCTACACCTTC. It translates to CASSVTFGDREVYGYTF.

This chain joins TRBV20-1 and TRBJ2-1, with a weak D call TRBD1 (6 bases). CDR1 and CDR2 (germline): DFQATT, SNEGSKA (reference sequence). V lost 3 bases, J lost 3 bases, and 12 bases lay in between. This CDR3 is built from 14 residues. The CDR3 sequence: CSASVQGRYNEQFF. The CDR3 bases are TGCAGTGCTAGTGTACAGGGACGCTACAATGAGCAGTTCTTC.

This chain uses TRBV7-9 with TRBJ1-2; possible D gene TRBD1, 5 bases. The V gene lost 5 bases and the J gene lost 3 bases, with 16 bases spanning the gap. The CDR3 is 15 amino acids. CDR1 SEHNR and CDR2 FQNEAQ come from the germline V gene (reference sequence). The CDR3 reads CASSPTGRGDYGYTF. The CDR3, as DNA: TGTGCCAGCAGCCCCACCGGGAGGGGAGACTATGGCTACACCTTC.

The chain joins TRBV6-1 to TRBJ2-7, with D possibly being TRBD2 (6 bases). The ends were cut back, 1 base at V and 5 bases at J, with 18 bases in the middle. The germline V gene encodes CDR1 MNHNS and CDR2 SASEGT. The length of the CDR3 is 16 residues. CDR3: CASSEVGGSLVDEQYF. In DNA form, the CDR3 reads TGTGCCAGCAGTGAAGTCGGAGGGAGTCTCGTGGACGAGCAGTACTTC.

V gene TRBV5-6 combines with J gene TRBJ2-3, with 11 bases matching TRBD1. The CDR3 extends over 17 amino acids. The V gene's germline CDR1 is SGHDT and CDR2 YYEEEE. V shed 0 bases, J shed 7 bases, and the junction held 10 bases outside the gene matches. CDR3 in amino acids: CASSLGFSGQGANTQYF. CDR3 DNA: TGTGCCAGCAGCTTGGGGTTTTCAGGACAGGGGGCTAATACGCAGTATTTT. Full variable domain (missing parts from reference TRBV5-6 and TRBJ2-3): DAGVTQSPTHLIKTRGQQVTLRCSPKSGHDTVSWYQQALGQGPQFIFQYYEEEERQRGNFPDRFSGHQFPNYSSELNVNALLLGDSALYLCASSLGFSGQGANTQYFGPGTRLTVL.

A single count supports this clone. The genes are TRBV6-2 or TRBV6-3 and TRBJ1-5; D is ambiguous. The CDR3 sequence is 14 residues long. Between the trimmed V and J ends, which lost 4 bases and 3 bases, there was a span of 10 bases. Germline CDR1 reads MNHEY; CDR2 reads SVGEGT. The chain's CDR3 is CASSFGFNNQPQHF. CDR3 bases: TGTGCCAGCAGTTTCGGGTTCAACAATCAGCCCCAGCATTTT.

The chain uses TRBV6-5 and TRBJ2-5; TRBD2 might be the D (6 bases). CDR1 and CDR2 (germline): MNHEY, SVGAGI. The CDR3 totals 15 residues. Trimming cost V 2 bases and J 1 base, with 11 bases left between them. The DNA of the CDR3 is TGTGCCAGCAGTTACCGCGGGACGGCCCAAGAGACCCAGTACTTC. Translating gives CASSYRGTAQETQYF.

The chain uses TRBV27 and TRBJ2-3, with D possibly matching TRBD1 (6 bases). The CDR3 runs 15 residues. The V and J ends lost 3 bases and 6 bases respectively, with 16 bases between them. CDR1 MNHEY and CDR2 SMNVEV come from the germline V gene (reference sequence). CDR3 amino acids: CASSFLNRAEDTQYF. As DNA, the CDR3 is TGTGCCAGCAGTTTCCTCAACAGGGCCGAGGATACGCAGTATTTT.